The 21 T cell receptor beta chains below all came from one sample that was sequenced in a study of T cell responses to AZD1222 COVID-19 vaccine (dated by TCRdb to the early 2020s). Libraries came from the immunoSEQ multiplex PCR assay. Held by TCRdb, this immuneACCESS table contains in-frame sequences only and omits some clones. Under half of the omission traces to an unresolved V gene where checked; the cause of the rest is unknown. This sample gives 95,000 to 130,000 clones in total; approximately 83% of them show up just once. The ten largest make up about 4% of the sample. This specimen's time point label, interpreted: baseline before first vaccination. The treatment or condition label corresponds to: meningococcal conjugate vaccine given as trial control. Sequencing used peripheral blood, obtained on day 0 of MenACWY control vaccination. The source is an adult in good health.

The chain is built from TRBV7-2 and TRBJ1-2; 8 nucleotides agree with TRBD1. CDR3 length: 15 amino acids. CDR1 is SGHTA, CDR2 FQGNSA, per germline. J was trimmed by 4 bases and V by 1 base; bases with no gene match: 5. The CDR3 loop reads CASSLDQGARYGYTF. The CDR3 coding sequence is TGTGCCAGCAGCTTAGATCAGGGGGCGCGCTATGGCTACACCTTC.

This chain links TRBV6-1 with TRBJ1-6; perhaps TRBD1 as D (6 bases). Germline CDR1 MNHNS, CDR2 SASEGT. V was shortened by 5 bases and J by 7 bases, with 12 bases between the two germline ends. The CDR3 contains 14 residues. CDR3 amino acids: CASSLPGQNSPLHF. The CDR3 DNA reads as TGTGCCAGCAGTTTACCGGGACAAAATTCACCCCTCCACTTT.

The V and J genes are TRBV4-1 and TRBJ1-1; the D is unclear. The germline V and J ends were trimmed by 3 bases and 11 bases, with 22 bases remaining between them. In germline, CDR1 is MGHRA, CDR2 YSYEKL. This CDR3 region has 15 residues. As DNA, the CDR3 is TGCGCCAGCAGCCACGTATGGGAGCAGGAGGCTCTGGCTTTCTTT. Translation: CASSHVWEQEALAFF.

CDR3 sequence reads: CSVETAINQPQHF. The CDR3 region has the DNA TGCAGCGTTGAGACCGCGATTAATCAGCCCCAGCATTTT. This chain joins TRBV29-1 and TRBJ1-5; unclear D gene. Germline V gene sequence: CDR1 SQVTM, CDR2 ANQGSEA. The CDR3 has 13 amino acids. The V gene lost 3 bases and the J gene lost 4 bases, with 10 bases spanning the gap.

V is TRBV7-3 and J is TRBJ2-1; the D call may be TRBD1 or TRBD2 (5 bases each). Between the trimmed V and J ends, which lost 4 bases and 9 bases, there was a span of 13 bases. There are 13 residues in the CDR3. Germline V gene sequence: CDR1 SGHTA, CDR2 FQGTGA. The CDR3 sequence: CASSSDTRGEQFF. For the CDR3, the DNA is TGTGCCAGCAGCTCGGACACGAGGGGTGAGCAGTTCTTC.

This clone was detected only a few times. The J gene is TRBJ2-1, the V gene TRBV5-6, with D tentatively TRBD1 or TRBD2 (6 bases each). V lost 5 bases, J lost 7 bases, and 16 bases lay in between. Germline assignment: CDR1 SGHDT and CDR2 YYEEEE. The CDR3 has 14 amino acids. For the CDR3, the DNA is TGTGCCAGCAGTTTTAGACAGGCGGGGAATGAGCAGTTCTTC. Translation: CASSFRQAGNEQFF.

J is TRBJ2-3 and V is TRBV5-4; 11 bases are a match to TRBD2. CDR3 length: 15 amino acids. Germline lookup yields CDR1 SGHNT and CDR2 YYREEE (reference sequence). The junction had 10 bases not matched to a gene; V was cut back by 4 bases and J by 9 bases. The DNA of the CDR3 is TGTGCCAGCAGCGAGGGGACTAGCGGAGGGGGGACGCAGTATTTT. It yields the protein CASSEGTSGGGTQYF.

The chain is built from TRBV28 and TRBJ1-2; 10 bases are shared with TRBD1. Germline-derived CDR1 and CDR2 are MDHEN and SYDVKM. The V segment lost 5 bases and the J segment 3 bases; nucleotides outside the gene matches: 6. CDR3 length equals 15 residues. The CDR3 nucleotides read TGTGCCAGCAGTGACAGGGGGCGGTCGGACTATGGCTACACCTTC. Its protein is CASSDRGRSDYGYTF.

This chain connects TRBV7-3 to TRBJ2-1; 7 nucleotides match TRBD2. Germline V CDR1 and CDR2: SGHTA, FQGTGA. Trimming at V came to 5 bases and at J to 7 bases, leaving 8 bases not matched to a gene. The CDR3 is 14 amino acids. The CDR3 region has the DNA TGTGCCAGCAGCATCCTGGGGCGGGGGAATGAGCAGTTCTTC. This codes for CASSILGRGNEQFF.

V usage is TRBV7-3 and J usage is TRBJ2-2; the match to TRBD1 covers 8 bases. The V and J ends lost 4 bases and 0 bases, in that order; junction bases with no gene match: 1. The CDR3 length is 15 residues. In germline, CDR1 is SGHTA, CDR2 FQGTGA. The CDR3 spells CASSSTGANTGELFF. The CDR3 nucleotides read TGTGCCAGCAGCTCGACAGGGGCGAACACCGGGGAGCTGTTTTTT.

The gene calls are TRBV12-3 or TRBV12-4 and TRBJ2-7, with D tentatively TRBD1 or TRBD2 (5 bases each). V lost 8 bases and J 3 bases, leaving 8 bases between the germline ends. The CDR3 has 11 residues. CDR3 sequence: CASARGYEQYF. CDR3 in DNA: TGTGCCAGCGCGAGGGGCTACGAGCAGTACTTC.

The chain joins TRBV25-1 to TRBJ1-1; D gene unclear. Trimming removed 4 bases from V and 0 bases from J, with 6 bases in between. Germline loops: CDR1 MGHDK, CDR2 SYGVNS. The CDR3 covers 13 residues. Written as DNA, the CDR3 is TGTGCCAGCAGTGGAACAGTGAACACTGAAGCTTTCTTT. Its protein product is CASSGTVNTEAFF.

The chain uses TRBV25-1 and TRBJ2-5, with 11 positions matching TRBD2. The V and J ends lost 6 bases and 1 base, in that order; junction bases with no gene match: 7. The V gene's germline CDR1 is MGHDK and CDR2 SYGVNS. This CDR3 is 16 amino acids long. CDR3 DNA sequence: TGTGCCAGCAGCCAGTGGCTAGCGGGGGGCCAAGAGACCCAGTACTTC. Its protein is CASSQWLAGGQETQYF.

The rearrangement uses TRBV19 and TRBJ1-5; a possible D gene is TRBD1 (6 bases). This CDR3 region has 16 residues. Germline V gene sequence: CDR1 LNHDA, CDR2 SQIVND (reference sequence). The V end lost 4 bases, the J end lost 1 base, and 14 bases lay between the germline ends. This CDR3 reads CASSTPTGISNQPQHF. The CDR3 DNA is TGTGCCAGTAGTACCCCCACAGGGATCAGCAATCAGCCCCAGCATTTT. Full variable domain (rest looked up from reference TRBV19 and TRBJ1-5): DGGITQSPKYLFRKEGQNVTLSCEQNLNHDAMYWYRQDPGQGLRLIYYSQIVNDFQKGDIAEGYSVSREKKESFPLTVTSAQKNPTAFYLCASSTPTGISNQPQHFGDGTRLSIL.

This CDR3 reads CASSVGRGYEQYF. CDR3 DNA: TGTGCCAGCAGCGTCGGTCGGGGCTACGAGCAGTACTTC. The chain couples TRBV4-2 to TRBJ2-7; tentative D call: TRBD2 (5 bases). With 5 bases removed from V and 3 bases from J, the gap between germline ends came to 11 bases. The CDR3 consists of 13 residues. Germline assignment: CDR1 LGHNA and CDR2 YNFKEQ.

This clone was seen more than once but under ten times. The V and J genes are TRBV9 and TRBJ1-6; maybe TRBD1 (6 bases). The CDR3 is made up of 17 amino acids. The V gene's germline CDR1 is SGDLS and CDR2 YYNGEE. V was shortened by 1 base and J by 0 bases, with 11 bases between the two germline ends. The CDR3, as DNA: TGTGCCAGCAGCGTACTAACAGGGTACTCCTATAATTCACCCCTCCACTTT. Translating gives CASSVLTGYSYNSPLHF.

The chain joins TRBV6-5 to TRBJ1-6; weak D call: TRBD1 (6 bases). This CDR3 has 16 residues. V was clipped by 2 bases and J by 8 bases, with 16 bases between them. Looked up from germline, CDR1 is MNHEY and CDR2 is SVGAGI. The CDR3 here is CASSYVGGVGDSPLHF. CDR3 in DNA: TGTGCCAGCAGTTACGTCGGGGGCGTGGGCGATTCACCCCTCCACTTT.

The V gene is TRBV9, the J gene TRBJ1-3; no reliable D call. The CDR3 spans 15 residues. CDR1 is SGDLS and CDR2 is YYNGEE in the germline V gene. V lost 3 bases to trimming and J lost 0 bases, with 10 bases between them. The chain's CDR3 is CASSAKASSGNTIYF. The CDR3 coding sequence is TGTGCCAGCAGCGCGAAGGCTTCCTCTGGAAACACCATATATTTT.

V gene TRBV7-6 combines with J gene TRBJ1-1; 7 nucleotides agree with TRBD1. This CDR3 comprises 16 residues. Germline lookup yields CDR1 SGHVS and CDR2 FNYEAQ. The V and J ends lost 5 bases and 1 base, in that order; junction bases with no gene match: 10. CDR3 sequence: CASSPNPGQKNTEAFF. The CDR3 nucleotides are TGTGCCAGCAGCCCGAACCCGGGACAGAAGAACACTGAAGCTTTCTTT.

Comments on this clone: The sample holds other DNA sequences that translate to the same CDR3. This rearrangement joins TRBV18 to TRBJ2-5; D tentatively reads TRBD1 or TRBD2 (5 bases each). The CDR3 sequence is 13 residues long. Germline V CDR1 and CDR2: KGHSH, LQKENI. Between the trimmed V and J ends, which lost 3 bases and 1 base, there was a span of 6 bases. The CDR3 coding sequence is TGTGCCAGCTCACCCGGGACCCAAGAGACCCAGTACTTC. This translates into CASSPGTQETQYF.

This chain links TRBV20-1 with TRBJ2-3; 7 bases agree with TRBD2. Germline V lookup: CDR1 DFQATT, CDR2 SNEGSKA (reference sequence). The V gene end was trimmed by 3 bases and the J gene end by 4 bases; junction bases not matched to a gene: 7. This CDR3 has 14 residues. CDR3 coding DNA: TGCAGTGCTAGTTTTACGGGGGGACCAGATACGCAGTATTTT. This sequence encodes CSASFTGGPDTQYF.